What follows are 18 T cell receptor beta chains derived from one specimen sequenced in a study of blood T cell repertoires in COVID-19. The table came from immunoSEQ multiplex PCR; TCRdb's copy has only in-frame clones and leaves some out. Found here are roughly 200,000 clones, roughly nine tenths of them singletons; the top ten hold over 9.5%. The specimen sequenced was peripheral blood. These receptors originate from a woman under 30 who had recovered from COVID-19.

Only one count was recorded for this clone. This chain connects TRBV7-2 to TRBJ2-7, with D possibly matching TRBD1 (6 bases). Looked up from germline, CDR1 is SGHTA and CDR2 is FQGNSA. This CDR3 is built from 15 residues. The V gene lost 0 bases and the J gene lost 0 bases, with 9 bases spanning the gap. The CDR3 DNA reads as TGTGCCAGCAGCTTAGCTACAGGGTACTCCTACGAGCAGTACTTC. Its protein product is CASSLATGYSYEQYF.

This chain connects TRBV4-1 to TRBJ2-5; D perhaps matches TRBD2 (6 bases). V was trimmed by 2 bases and J by 4 bases, leaving 14 bases between them. Per germline, CDR1 MGHRA and CDR2 YSYEKL. The CDR3 has 15 residues. The DNA of the CDR3 is TGCGCCAGCAGCCAATTCGTGGGAGGAGCAGAGACCCAGTACTTC. Its translation is CASSQFVGGAETQYF.

The chain recombines TRBV10-2 with TRBJ2-7, with 10 bases that match TRBD2. CDR3 length: 14 residues. Germline values: CDR1 WSHSY, CDR2 SAAADI. V shed 8 bases, J shed 6 bases, and the junction held 10 bases outside the gene matches. Here the CDR3 DNA reads TGCGCCAGCCAGCTTCTAGCGGGAGCGCTCGAGCAGTACTTC. Residues: CASQLLAGALEQYF.

The chain employs TRBV30 and TRBJ1-2; 9 bases map to TRBD1. V lost 2 bases to trimming and J lost 7 bases; unmatched junction nucleotides: 17. The length of the CDR3 is 17 residues. Germline CDR1 and CDR2: GTSNPN and SVGIG (reference sequence). Here the CDR3 reads CAWSPTGQGSFGVGYTF. Here the CDR3 DNA reads TGTGCCTGGAGTCCGACGGGACAGGGTTCTTTCGGGGTTGGCTACACCTTC.

The rearrangement uses TRBV30 and TRBJ2-3; TRBD2 is a possible D gene (5 bases). The V end was cut by 2 bases, the J end by 2 bases, with 8 bases between. Germline V gives CDR1 GTSNPN, CDR2 SVGIG (reference sequence). This CDR3 has 13 residues. Here the CDR3 DNA reads TGTGCCTGGAGTAGGCGGGTCACAGATACGCAGTATTTT. Translated: CAWSRRVTDTQYF.

The chain uses TRBV6-2 or TRBV6-3 and TRBJ2-1, with unresolved D. V was clipped by 6 bases and J by 1 base, with 13 bases between them. The CDR3 runs to 15 residues. CDR1 MNHEY and CDR2 SVGEGT come from the germline V gene. CDR3 DNA sequence: TGTGCCAGCAGCAAAGACCCTAGGTCCTACAATGAGCAGTTCTTC. As protein: CASSKDPRSYNEQFF.

The chain uses TRBV4-3 and TRBJ2-1; possibly TRBD1 for D (5 bases). Trimming took 3 bases from V and 3 from J, leaving 12 bases between them. Germline lookup yields CDR1 LGHNA and CDR2 YSLEER. This CDR3 has 15 residues. CDR3 region: CASSQGPALYNEQFF. In nucleotides, the CDR3 is TGCGCCAGCAGCCAGGGGCCGGCTCTCTACAATGAGCAGTTCTTC.

The genes are TRBV19 and TRBJ2-2; TRBD1 aligns across 9 bases. With 4 bases clipped from V and 5 bases from J, the junction kept 5 bases outside the gene matches. The CDR3 totals 15 residues. CDR1 and CDR2 from the germline V gene are LNHDA and SQIVND (reference sequence). The CDR3 DNA reads TGTGCCAGTAGTAAACCGGGACAGGGAACCGGGGAGCTGTTTTTT. Translating it yields CASSKPGQGTGELFF. The complete variable domain, with remaining parts taken from reference TRBV19 and TRBJ2-2, reads DGGITQSPKYLFRKEGQNVTLSCEQNLNHDAMYWYRQDPGQGLRLIYYSQIVNDFQKGDIAEGYSVSREKKESFPLTVTSAQKNPTAFYLCASSKPGQGTGELFFGEGSRLTVL.

The chain joins TRBV7-9 to TRBJ2-1; D is ambiguous. Germline CDR1 is SEHNR and CDR2 is FQNEAQ (reference sequence). The CDR3 extends over 13 amino acids. Trimming pared 1 base from V and 6 bases from J, leaving 7 bases between. The CDR3 region has the DNA TGTGCCAGCAGCTTAGTGCAGGCCAATGAGCAGTTCTTC. It encodes CASSLVQANEQFF.

This chain joins TRBV4-3 and TRBJ2-3; possible D gene TRBD1, 6 bases. V lost 4 bases to trimming and J lost 0 bases, with 20 bases between them. CDR3 length: 18 amino acids. Germline V gene sequence: CDR1 LGHNA, CDR2 YSLEER. The CDR3 loop is CASSLLQFRGSSTDTQYF. DNA of the CDR3: TGCGCCAGCAGCCTACTACAATTCAGGGGCTCTAGCACAGATACGCAGTATTTT.

The J gene is TRBJ2-7, the V gene TRBV6-5; a weak D match, TRBD1 (6 bases). The germline V and J ends were trimmed by 6 bases and 3 bases, with 12 bases remaining between them. The CDR3 sequence is 13 residues long. Germline CDR1 MNHEY, CDR2 SVGAGI. DNA of the CDR3: TGTGCCAGCAGCCGGGACATCCACTACGAGCAGTACTTC. This gives the protein CASSRDIHYEQYF.

The rearrangement uses TRBV27 and TRBJ2-4; 9 positions agree with TRBD1. Losses at the gene ends were 4 bases for V and 8 bases for J; bases not matched to a gene: 9. The length of the CDR3 is 15 residues. From germline, CDR1 is MNHEY and CDR2 SMNVEV (reference sequence). The CDR3 here is CASSSYMTGGYIQYF. The CDR3 DNA reads as TGTGCCAGCAGTTCGTACATGACAGGGGGGTACATTCAGTACTTC.

The genes are TRBV21-1 and TRBJ2-2; the table's D call TRBD2 went unverified against the DNA. TRBV21-1 is annotated as a pseudogene. The CDR3 runs 18 residues. The CDR3 DNA reads as TGTGCCAGCAGCAAAGAAAAGACCACTAGCGGGAACACCGGGGAGCTGTTTTTT. Its translation: CASSKEKTTSGNTGELFF.

The rearrangement links TRBV2 to TRBJ2-1, with D maybe TRBD1 (5 bases). V was trimmed by 6 bases and J by 0 bases, leaving 6 bases between them. This CDR3 contains 13 residues. Germline V gene sequence: CDR1 SNHLY, CDR2 FYNNEI. This CDR3 is CASRDSSYNEQFF. The CDR3 DNA reads TGTGCCAGCAGAGACAGCTCCTACAATGAGCAGTTCTTC.

The chain combines TRBV11-2 with TRBJ1-4; TRBD1 agrees at 8 bases. Germline CDR1 reads SGHAT; CDR2 reads FQNNGV. The trim removed 5 bases at V and 7 bases at J, leaving 9 bases unmatched. The CDR3 is 15 amino acids. This chain's CDR3 is CASSRDRPPGEKLFF. The CDR3 coding sequence is TGTGCCAGCAGCCGGGACAGGCCCCCAGGTGAAAAACTGTTTTTT.

This chain connects TRBV6-6 to TRBJ1-5; possibly TRBD1 for D (6 bases). Per the germline V gene, CDR1 is MNHNY and CDR2 is SVGAGI (reference sequence). Trimming stripped 4 bases from V and 4 bases from J, with 17 bases between. The CDR3 extends over 16 amino acids. Here the CDR3 reads CASSSTTGTRNQPQHF. The CDR3 DNA follows: TGTGCCAGCAGTTCTACTACCGGGACAAGAAATCAGCCCCAGCATTTT.

The chain uses TRBV25-1 and TRBJ1-1, with D possibly TRBD1 on 5 matching bases. The V end was cut by 2 bases, the J end by 4 bases, with 14 bases between. The CDR3 is 15 residues long. Germline lookup yields CDR1 MGHDK and CDR2 SYGVNS. This chain's CDR3 is CASSEPGARRTEAFF. DNA for the CDR3: TGTGCCAGCAGTGAACCTGGGGCCAGGCGCACTGAAGCTTTCTTT. Using reference TRBV25-1 and TRBJ1-1 for the parts outside the CDR3, the full variable domain is EADIYQTPRYLVIGTGKKITLECSQTMGHDKMYWYQQDPGMELHLIHYSYGVNSTEKGDLSSESTVSRIRTEHFPLTLESARPSHTSQYLCASSEPGARRTEAFFGQGTRLTVV.

This sequence joins TRBV6-5 and TRBJ2-7, with TRBD2 matching 13 bases. Trimming removed 8 bases from V and 4 bases from J; junction bases left unmatched: 8. The CDR3 contains 15 residues. Germline V CDR1 and CDR2: MNHEY, SVGAGI. The CDR3 DNA sequence: TGTGCCAGCGCCGAACTAGCGGGAGGGCCTTACGAGCAGTACTTC. It translates to CASAELAGGPYEQYF.